The 31 T cell receptor beta chains below come from one sample, sequenced in a study of T cells after yellow fever vaccination. MiXCR was run by TCRdb on the 5' RACE reads, yielding one entry per CDR3 protein. This sample yields about 300,000 distinct CDR3 sequences, of which around 9.3% are seen a single time; about 3% belongs to the top ten. The sample was CD4+ T cells sorted from PBMCs, taken 5 days after the yellow fever booster vaccination. These receptors all stem from a man younger than 35 who received the YFV17D yellow fever vaccine.

The J gene is TRBJ2-7, the V gene TRBV14, with D perhaps matching TRBD2 (7 bases). V was shortened by 3 bases and J by 3 bases, with 21 bases between the two germline ends. From germline, CDR1 is SGHDN and CDR2 FVKESK. The length of the CDR3 is 17 residues. This CDR3 reads CASSQKGMRGGSYEQYF. The CDR3 nucleotides read TGTGCCAGCAGCCAGAAAGGGATGAGGGGGGGAAGCTACGAGCAGTACTTC. The full variable domain, completed using reference TRBV14 and TRBJ2-7, is EAGVTQFPSHSVIEKGQTVTLRCDPISGHDNLYWYRRVMGKEIKFLLHFVKESKQDESGMPNNRFLAERTGGTYSTLKVQPAELEDSGVYFCASSQKGMRGGSYEQYFGPGTRLTVT.

By share, this clonotype counts as medium-sized. The chain couples TRBV3-1 to TRBJ1-2; 8 bases map to TRBD1. This CDR3 comprises 14 residues. V was clipped by 4 bases and J by 8 bases; unmatched bases: 9. CDR1 and CDR2 from the germline V gene are LGHDT and YNNKEL (reference sequence). The CDR3 bases are TGTGCCAGCAGCCTTAATTTCGCAGGGGGCGGCTACACCTTC. Residues: CASSLNFAGGGYTF. Filled out from reference TRBV3-1 and TRBJ1-2, the complete variable domain reads DTAVSQTPKYLVTQMGNDKSIKCEQNLGHDTMYWYKQDSKKFLKIMFSYNNKELIINETVPNRFSPKSPDKAHLNLHINSLELGDSAVYFCASSLNFAGGGYTFGSGTRLTVV.

The chain couples TRBV11-1 to TRBJ2-5; D not certain. Germline V lookup: CDR1 SGHAT, CDR2 FQDESV (reference sequence). Trimming cost V 5 bases and J 2 bases, with 12 bases left between them. CDR3 size: 14 residues. This chain's CDR3 is CASSLQVRQETQYF. In DNA form, the CDR3 reads TGTGCCAGCAGCCTCCAGGTCCGGCAAGAGACCCAGTACTTC.

This chain uses TRBV5-6 with TRBJ2-5; 11 bases agree with TRBD1. V trimming: 7 bases; J trimming: 5 bases; junction bases outside the gene matches: 7. This CDR3 has 14 amino acids. CDR1 is SGHDT and CDR2 is YYEEEE in the germline V gene. The CDR3 loop reads CASGGQGAGETQYF. The CDR3 DNA follows: TGTGCCAGCGGCGGACAGGGGGCAGGGGAGACCCAGTACTTC.

This chain joins TRBV5-6 and TRBJ2-3; TRBD2 matches 14 bases. The CDR3 consists of 18 residues. CDR1 and CDR2 from the germline V gene are SGHDT and YYEEEE. V lost 4 bases and J lost 5; bases outside the gene matches: 12. This CDR3 is CASSLGLAGAGRGDTQYF. The CDR3 DNA reads as TGTGCCAGCAGCCTGGGACTAGCGGGGGCCGGGAGGGGAGATACGCAGTATTTT.

This chain joins TRBV6-2 or TRBV6-3 and TRBJ1-1; 7 bases agree with TRBD1. The CDR3 spans 17 residues. The trim removed 7 bases at V and 2 bases at J, leaving 16 bases unmatched. CDR1 MNHEY and CDR2 SVGEGT come from the germline V gene. Written as DNA, the CDR3 is TGTGCCAGCACCAGGGGGTCCGGACGCCGGGGAAACACTGAAGCTTTCTTT. It translates to CASTRGSGRRGNTEAFF.

This rearrangement joins TRBV20-1 to TRBJ2-3, with no clear D. The length of the CDR3 is 15 residues. Trimming took off 1 base at V and 4 bases at J, with 15 bases between the two ends. Germline V CDR1 and CDR2: DFQATT, SNEGSKA (reference sequence). The CDR3 region has the DNA TGCAGTGCTAGAGGGGTTCCTCCTGGGGCAGATACGCAGTATTTT. Protein product: CSARGVPPGADTQYF.

The chain combines TRBV6-5 with TRBJ2-5; D perhaps matches TRBD2 (5 bases). Germline values: CDR1 MNHEY, CDR2 SVGAGI. Between the trimmed V and J ends, which lost 0 bases and 0 bases, there was a span of 14 bases. The CDR3 covers 17 residues. The DNA of the CDR3 is TGTGCCAGCAGTTACTCGATTCCAGCGGCGTACCAAGAGACCCAGTACTTC. Amino acids: CASSYSIPAAYQETQYF.

This clonotype has ten or more counts. The CDR3 reads CASSAGQASSNEQFF. DNA of the CDR3: TGTGCCAGCAGTGCAGGACAGGCTTCATCCAATGAGCAGTTCTTC. V gene TRBV6-2 or TRBV6-3 combines with J gene TRBJ2-1, with TRBD1 identical over 7 bases. The ends lost 5 bases at V and 6 bases at J; junction bases unmatched: 10. The CDR3 runs 15 residues. Germline CDR1 MNHEY, CDR2 SVGEGT.

This clonotype showed up just a few times. J is TRBJ1-4 and V is TRBV7-2, with a tentative D call TRBD1 (5 bases). V was cut by 5 bases and J by 8 bases, with 18 bases left in between. Germline V gene lookup returns CDR1 SGHTA and CDR2 FQGNSA. The CDR3 has 15 amino acids. The CDR3 spells CASSPSSGGREKLFF. CDR3 DNA: TGTGCCAGCAGCCCCTCGTCCGGGGGGAGAGAAAAACTGTTTTTT. Combining the CDR3 with reference TRBV7-2 and TRBJ1-4 gives the whole variable domain GAGVSQSPSNKVTEKGKDVELRCDPISGHTALYWYRQSLGQGLEFLIYFQGNSAPDKSGLPSDRFSAERTGGSVSTLTIQRTQQEDSAVYLCASSPSSGGREKLFFGSGTQLSVL.

The genes are TRBV29-1 and TRBJ1-3; D gene uncertain. Germline CDR1 and CDR2: SQVTM and ANQGSEA. The V end lost 0 bases, the J end lost 0 bases, and 9 bases lay between the germline ends. This CDR3 has 15 residues. The CDR3, as DNA: TGCAGCGTTGAAGATCTGACCCTCTCTGGAAACACCATATATTTT. As protein: CSVEDLTLSGNTIYF.

The V gene is TRBV24-1, the J gene TRBJ2-3, with TRBD2 identical over 8 bases. The germline V gene encodes CDR1 KGHDR and CDR2 SFDVKD. The CDR3 length is 16 residues. After removal of 3 bases from V and 7 bases from J, the junction contained 11 bases not matched to a gene. CDR3 nucleotides: TGTGCCACCAGTGATGTAGCGGGGCCGTCCCTCTATACGCAGTATTTT. Protein product: CATSDVAGPSLYTQYF.

In this sample, this clonotype turned up a few times. This sequence joins TRBV20-1 and TRBJ2-1; 7 bases are shared with TRBD1. The CDR3 is 11 residues long. Germline lookup yields CDR1 DFQATT and CDR2 SNEGSKA (reference sequence). J lost 8 bases, V lost 5 bases, and 3 bases had no gene match. This CDR3 is CSAWDSHEQFF. The CDR3 coding sequence is TGCAGTGCTTGGGACAGCCATGAGCAGTTCTTC.

This clonotype was seen ten or more times. The J gene is TRBJ2-2, the V gene TRBV5-5; D is tentatively TRBD1 or TRBD2 (5 bases each). The CDR3 spans 14 residues. Between the trimmed V and J ends, which lost 4 bases and 3 bases, there was a span of 10 bases. The germline V gene encodes CDR1 SGHKS and CDR2 YYEKEE (reference sequence). The CDR3 protein is CASSLGPYTGELFF. As DNA, the CDR3 is TGTGCCAGCAGCCTGGGACCATACACCGGGGAGCTGTTTTTT. Full variable domain (outside the CDR3, taken from reference TRBV5-5 and TRBJ2-2): DAGVTQSPTHLIKTRGQQVTLRCSPISGHKSVSWYQQVLGQGPQFIFQYYEKEERGRGNFPDRFSARQFPNYSSELNVNALLLGDSALYLCASSLGPYTGELFFGEGSRLTVL.

About this clonotype itself: This may come from a read error, since a much larger clone is one base off. The chain couples TRBV7-2 to TRBJ2-5; TRBD1 aligns across 10 bases. The germline V gene encodes CDR1 SGHTA and CDR2 FQGNSA. This CDR3 spans 14 amino acids. The CDR3 sequence: CARSLGTGVETQYF. CDR3 coding DNA: TGTGCCAGAAGCTTAGGGACAGGGGTGGAGACCCAGTACTTC.

The gene calls are TRBV12-3 or TRBV12-4 and TRBJ2-5; 7 bases agree with TRBD1. J lost 4 bases, V lost 6 bases, and 17 bases had no gene match. The CDR3 runs to 17 residues. CDR3 residues: CASSDAPGTVARETQYF. Written as DNA, the CDR3 is TGTGCCAGCAGCGATGCCCCCGGGACAGTGGCCAGAGAGACCCAGTACTTC.

This clonotype has just a few counts. This chain joins TRBV7-2 and TRBJ2-5; 8 bases agree with TRBD2. In germline, CDR1 is SGHTA, CDR2 FQGNSA. V lost 7 bases, J lost 1 base, and 8 bases stayed unmatched. This CDR3 has 15 amino acids. The CDR3 protein is CASKAGASLQETQYF. DNA for the CDR3: TGTGCCAGCAAAGCGGGGGCCTCCCTCCAAGAGACCCAGTACTTC.

The CDR3, as DNA: TGCGCCAGCAGCTTGGCGCTTATGAACACCGGGGAGCTGTTTTTT. This translates into CASSLALMNTGELFF. The V and J genes are TRBV5-1 and TRBJ2-2, with D unclear. CDR1 is SGHRS and CDR2 is YFSETQ in the germline V gene. The CDR3 is 15 amino acids. Trimming removed 0 bases at V and 1 base at J, with 7 bases between.

This clonotype was seen at least ten times. The V call is TRBV4-3, the J call TRBJ2-3; tentative D call: TRBD1 (5 bases). This CDR3 comprises 13 residues. The V end was cut by 2 bases, the J end by 6 bases, with 9 bases between. The germline gives CDR1 LGHNA, CDR2 YSLEER. CDR3 loop: CASSQRSGDTQYF. Written as DNA, the CDR3 is TGCGCCAGCAGCCAAAGGTCAGGGGATACGCAGTATTTT.

V and J are TRBV5-1 and TRBJ1-2, with D maybe TRBD1 (5 bases). The CDR3 loop spans 12 amino acids. The germline CDR1 and CDR2 sequences are SGHRS and YFSETQ. The ends were cut back, 3 bases at V and 8 bases at J, with 11 bases in the middle. The CDR3 sequence: CASSSQGVGYTF. The CDR3 coding sequence is TGCGCCAGCAGCTCCCAGGGAGTCGGCTACACCTTC.

The DNA of the CDR3 is TGTGCCAGCAGCCCAGGAGGGACATCAGTTTACTCACCCCTCCACTTT. Translating it yields CASSPGGTSVYSPLHF. The chain links TRBV11-2 to TRBJ1-6; weak D call: TRBD1 (6 bases). Trimming took off 5 bases at V and 10 bases at J, with 21 bases between the two ends. The CDR3 loop spans 16 amino acids. CDR1 SGHAT and CDR2 FQNNGV come from the germline V gene. Looking up the rest from reference TRBV11-2 and TRBJ1-6 gives the full variable domain: EAGVAQSPRYKIIEKRQSVAFWCNPISGHATLYWYQQILGQGPKLLIQFQNNGVVDDSQLPKDRFSAERLKGVDSTLKIQPAKLEDSAVYLCASSPGGTSVYSPLHFGNGTRLTVT.

The chain is built from TRBV10-3 and TRBJ1-1; D remains ambiguous. Trimming removed 11 bases from V and 1 base from J, with 8 bases in between. Per the germline V gene, CDR1 is ENHRY and CDR2 is SYGVKD. CDR3 size: 11 residues. DNA for the CDR3: TGTGCCTTCTCAGGGAACACTGAAGCTTTCTTT. It is translated as CAFSGNTEAFF.

This clonotype was seen many times. The chain recombines TRBV12-3 or TRBV12-4 with TRBJ2-2; 11 bases are a match to TRBD2. The CDR3 is made up of 15 amino acids. V trimming: 5 bases; J trimming: 7 bases; junction bases outside the gene matches: 6. Here the CDR3 DNA reads TGTGCCAGCAGTCGCCCTAGCGGGGGGCTCGGGGAGCTGTTTTTT. It encodes CASSRPSGGLGELFF.

This clonotype has more than one count but fewer than ten. The chain recombines TRBV30 with TRBJ1-2; tentative D call: TRBD1 (5 bases). V dropped 2 bases and J dropped 3 bases, with 7 bases sitting between them. The CDR3 runs to 12 residues. Germline values: CDR1 GTSNPN, CDR2 SVGIG (reference sequence). CDR3 protein: CAWSQGYYGYTF. The CDR3 nucleotides are TGTGCCTGGAGTCAGGGTTACTATGGCTACACCTTC.

The V and J genes are TRBV7-9 and TRBJ1-2; 7 bases agree with TRBD1. The junction had 15 bases not matched to a gene; V was cut back by 4 bases and J by 1 base. Germline V gene data show CDR1 as SEHNR and CDR2 as FQNEAQ (reference sequence). The CDR3 consists of 18 residues. CDR3 region: CASSSRFRDSPLNYGYTF. Written as DNA, the CDR3 is TGTGCCAGCAGCTCCAGATTCCGGGACAGCCCTCTTAACTATGGCTACACCTTC.

This clonotype was found many times. This sequence joins TRBV7-6 and TRBJ2-5, with 9 nucleotides matching TRBD2. The V segment lost 2 bases and the J segment 5 bases; nucleotides outside the gene matches: 6. Germline CDR1 and CDR2: SGHVS and FNYEAQ. This CDR3 contains 15 residues. CDR3 protein: CASSLPRGGLETQYF. The DNA of the CDR3 is TGTGCCAGCAGCTTACCGCGGGGGGGCCTCGAGACCCAGTACTTC. Full variable domain (missing parts from reference TRBV7-6 and TRBJ2-5): GAGVSQSPRYKVTKRGQDVALRCDPISGHVSLYWYRQALGQGPEFLTYFNYEAQQDKSGLPNDRFSAERPEGSISTLTIQRTEQRDSAMYRCASSLPRGGLETQYFGPGTRLLVL.

The rearrangement links TRBV11-2 to TRBJ1-1; D is perhaps TRBD1 (6 bases). Germline lookup yields CDR1 SGHAT and CDR2 FQNNGV. The germline V and J ends were trimmed by 0 bases and 13 bases, with 15 bases remaining between them. This CDR3 spans 13 amino acids. In nucleotides, the CDR3 is TGTGCCAGCAGCTTAGAGGGCTCAGGGGTTTGTTTCTTT. This codes for CASSLEGSGVCFF.

This clonotype was counted many times. The chain uses TRBV9 and TRBJ1-1; 8 nucleotides line up with TRBD1. The germline gives CDR1 SGDLS, CDR2 YYNGEE. This CDR3 has 15 residues. V gave up 0 bases and J gave up 6 bases; unmatched junction bases: 7. The CDR3 DNA follows: TGTGCCAGCAGCGTAGTTCAGGGGGCCGACTCTGAAGCTTTCTTT. Translation: CASSVVQGADSEAFF.

In this sample, this clonotype turned up a few times. This chain joins TRBV5-1 and TRBJ1-4, with 9 bases that match TRBD1. V was pared by 2 bases and J by 3 bases, with 2 bases of the junction left unmatched. Germline values: CDR1 SGHRS, CDR2 YFSETQ. This CDR3 region has 15 residues. CDR3 coding DNA: TGCGCCAGCAGCTTACAGGGGGCGGCTAATGAAAAACTGTTTTTT. Translating gives CASSLQGAANEKLFF. The full variable domain, rest sourced from reference TRBV5-1 and TRBJ1-4, is KAGVTQTPRYLIKTRGQQVTLSCSPISGHRSVSWYQQTPGQGLQFLFEYFSETQRNKGNFPGRFSGRQFSNSRSEMNVSTLELGDSALYLCASSLQGAANEKLFFGSGTQLSVL.

This clonotype was counted only a few times. V and J are TRBV7-2 and TRBJ2-2, with D hard to call. The CDR3 loop spans 15 amino acids. Trimming removed 1 base from V and 0 bases from J, with 6 bases in between. Germline CDR1 and CDR2: SGHTA and FQGNSA. CDR3 region: CASSLDSTNTGELFF. In nucleotides, the CDR3 is TGTGCCAGCAGCTTAGATAGCACGAACACCGGGGAGCTGTTTTTT.

The table lists this clonotype with many counts. J is TRBJ1-5 and V is TRBV2; possibly TRBD1 for D (6 bases). Germline assignment: CDR1 SNHLY and CDR2 FYNNEI. The CDR3 is 13 residues long. V gave up 8 bases and J gave up 4 bases, with 12 bases separating them. The CDR3 coding sequence is TGTGCCAGCCATGGACAGCCTAATCAGCCCCAGCATTTT. Protein: CASHGQPNQPQHF.